This passage covers 27 T cell receptor beta chains from one sample sequenced in a study of blood T cell repertoires in COVID-19 (TCRdb year 2020). The library was obtained by the immunoSEQ multiplex PCR assay. Not all clones reach the TCRdb copy of this immuneACCESS table, which keeps in-frame sequences only. Checked studies attribute under half of the gap to unresolved V genes and leave the rest unexplained. The sample profile shows some 220,000 clones; almost 85% of them were found once. The ten top clones hold roughly 5% of the sample. The sample taken for sequencing was peripheral blood. The receptors were sampled from a man in his fifties or sixties with COVID-19, enrolled during active disease.

V usage is TRBV9 and J usage is TRBJ2-7; 10 nucleotides align to TRBD2. Germline V gene data show CDR1 as SGDLS and CDR2 as YYNGEE. The length of the CDR3 is 16 residues. V lost 3 bases and J lost 2; bases outside the gene matches: 8. DNA of the CDR3: TGTGCCAGCAGCGCTCTAGCGGGGGCCGGTCCCTACGAGCAGTACTTC. It codes for CASSALAGAGPYEQYF.

The V gene is TRBV2, the J gene TRBJ1-2, with 8 bases matching TRBD1. After removal of 7 bases from V and 3 bases from J, the junction contained 4 bases not matched to a gene. Germline CDR1 reads SNHLY; CDR2 reads FYNNEI. The CDR3 is 13 amino acids. The CDR3, as DNA: TGTGCCAGCATACCGGACAGGGACTATGGCTACACCTTC. Translation: CASIPDRDYGYTF.

This clone appeared a single time. This chain links TRBV7-9 with TRBJ2-2; possibly TRBD2 for D (5 bases). V lost 6 bases and J 2 bases, leaving 13 bases between the germline ends. The CDR3 has 15 residues. Germline V lookup: CDR1 SEHNR, CDR2 FQNEAQ (reference sequence). CDR3 sequence: CASRPRTGNTGELFF. The CDR3 bases are TGTGCCAGCAGACCTCGGACGGGAAACACCGGGGAGCTGTTTTTT. The full variable domain, with the rest looked up from reference TRBV7-9 and TRBJ2-2, is DTGVSQNPRHKITKRGQNVTFRCDPISEHNRLYWYRQTLGQGPEFLTYFQNEAQLEKSRLLSDRFSAERPKGSFSTLEIQRTEQGDSAMYLCASRPRTGNTGELFFGEGSRLTVL.

The chain links TRBV20-1 to TRBJ1-2; D remains unclear. The germline V gene has CDR1 DFQATT and CDR2 SNEGSKA (reference sequence). V gave up 3 bases and J gave up 9 bases, with 5 bases separating them. The CDR3 is made up of 9 amino acids. CDR3 in DNA: TGCAGTGCTAGTGTTAGCTACACCTTC. Its translation: CSASVSYTF.

The rearrangement links TRBV9 to TRBJ2-5, with 8 bases aligning to TRBD1. The CDR3 runs to 15 residues. The trim removed 3 bases at V and 0 bases at J, leaving 4 bases unmatched. Germline assignment: CDR1 SGDLS and CDR2 YYNGEE. The CDR3 DNA reads TGTGCCAGCAGCGCCCACAGGGGGGACCAAGAGACCCAGTACTTC. It translates to CASSAHRGDQETQYF.

This chain joins TRBV25-1 and TRBJ2-7; 9 nucleotides match TRBD2. CDR1 is MGHDK and CDR2 is SYGVNS in the germline V gene. V was pared by 5 bases and J by 6 bases, with 11 bases of the junction left unmatched. The CDR3 runs to 15 residues. DNA of the CDR3: TGTGCCAGCAGTCGCCGGGAGGCGGGGGGGCTCGAGCAGTACTTC. Encoded protein: CASSRREAGGLEQYF.

The chain has TRBV5-4 and TRBJ1-1; weak D call: TRBD1 (5 bases). The V gene lost 6 bases and the J gene lost 1 base, with 10 bases spanning the gap. Germline assignment: CDR1 SGHNT and CDR2 YYREEE (reference sequence). The CDR3 length is 13 residues. CDR3 in DNA: TGTGCCAGCACCCAGGGATCGAACACTGAAGCTTTCTTT. Its translation is CASTQGSNTEAFF.

The chain joins TRBV18 to TRBJ2-7; 7 bases are shared with TRBD2. The CDR3 is 15 amino acids. V lost 3 bases to trimming and J lost 0 bases; unmatched junction nucleotides: 5. Germline V gene lookup returns CDR1 KGHSH and CDR2 LQKENI. The CDR3 sequence: CASSPQGGVSYEQYF. For the CDR3, the DNA is TGTGCCAGCTCACCCCAGGGAGGGGTCTCCTACGAGCAGTACTTC.

The chain has TRBV6-1 and TRBJ2-5, with a possible D match to TRBD2 (6 bases). Looked up from germline, CDR1 is MNHNS and CDR2 is SASEGT. V lost 3 bases to trimming and J lost 4 bases, with 15 bases between them. The CDR3 is made up of 15 amino acids. The CDR3, as DNA: TGTGCCAGCAGTGAGGACACGCGACTAGGAGAGACCCAGTACTTC. This sequence encodes CASSEDTRLGETQYF.

Notes on this clone: Different DNA sequences within this sample yield the same CDR3. The chain joins TRBV18 to TRBJ2-3; D gene uncertain. Germline V lookup: CDR1 KGHSH, CDR2 LQKENI. There are 12 residues in the CDR3. Trimming took 2 bases from V and 3 from J, leaving 3 bases between them. CDR3 residues: CASSPYTDTQYF. CDR3 DNA sequence: TGTGCCAGCTCACCATATACAGATACGCAGTATTTT.

For the CDR3, the DNA is TGTGCCAGCAGCTTAATGGCGGCAGTTGGGGAGGAGGCTTTCTTT. Protein product: CASSLMAAVGEEAFF. V is TRBV7-3 and J is TRBJ1-1; no definite D call. Trimming removed 1 base at V and 11 bases at J, with 20 bases between. The germline V gene encodes CDR1 SGHTA and CDR2 FQGTGA. The CDR3 is 15 amino acids.

This CDR3 reads CAWSLVNTGELFF. In DNA, the CDR3 is TGTGCCTGGAGTTTAGTGAACACCGGGGAGCTGTTTTTT. V is TRBV30 and J is TRBJ2-2; no clear D. Germline lookup yields CDR1 GTSNPN and CDR2 SVGIG (reference sequence). This CDR3 contains 13 residues. Trimming pared 2 bases from V and 1 base from J, leaving 5 bases between.

This chain connects TRBV11-2 to TRBJ1-4; D is unclear. Germline V gene sequence: CDR1 SGHAT, CDR2 FQNNGV. Trimming stripped 1 base from V and 4 bases from J, with 10 bases between. This CDR3 is 15 amino acids long. The CDR3 region is CASSLGLRNNEKLFF. The CDR3 DNA follows: TGTGCCAGCAGCTTAGGACTGAGAAATAATGAAAAACTGTTTTTT.

The rearrangement links TRBV7-2 to TRBJ2-7, with 9 bases that match TRBD2. The CDR3 contains 19 residues. Germline CDR1 and CDR2: SGHTA and FQGNSA. After removal of 3 bases from V and 3 bases from J, the junction contained 18 bases not matched to a gene. The CDR3 here is CASSFRSGGDWTGRYEQYF. The DNA for the CDR3 is TGTGCCAGCAGCTTCCGTAGCGGGGGAGACTGGACGGGCCGCTACGAGCAGTACTTC. Supplemented by reference TRBV7-2 and TRBJ2-7, the full variable domain reads GAGVSQSPSNKVTEKGKDVELRCDPISGHTALYWYRQSLGQGLEFLIYFQGNSAPDKSGLPSDRFSAERTGGSVSTLTIQRTQQEDSAVYLCASSFRSGGDWTGRYEQYFGPGTRLTVT.

V is TRBV2 and J is TRBJ1-5; the D is unclear. This CDR3 region has 14 residues. CDR1 and CDR2 (germline): SNHLY, FYNNEI. V lost 6 bases, J lost 3 bases, and 12 bases lay in between. CDR3 nucleotides: TGTGCCAGCAGACTCGGGAAACTCAATCAGCCCCAGCATTTT. This codes for CASRLGKLNQPQHF.

J is TRBJ1-1 and V is TRBV27, with D maybe TRBD1 (5 bases). V lost 6 bases, J lost 5 bases, and 16 bases lay in between. Germline V gene sequence: CDR1 MNHEY, CDR2 SMNVEV (reference sequence). The CDR3 loop spans 14 amino acids. CDR3 in amino acids: CASSWDGRRTEAFF. The CDR3 nucleotides are TGTGCCAGCAGCTGGGACGGGAGAAGAACTGAAGCTTTCTTT.

The chain joins TRBV6-2 or TRBV6-3 to TRBJ1-2; D not resolved. Germline V CDR1 and CDR2: MNHEY, SVGEGT. This CDR3 region has 15 residues. Trimming took off 0 bases at V and 1 base at J, with 9 bases between the two ends. For the CDR3, the DNA is TGTGCCAGCAGTTACTCGGGCAGATATAACTATGGCTACACCTTC. It yields the protein CASSYSGRYNYGYTF.

The CDR3 protein is CASSWEASSYNEQFF. The CDR3 bases are TGTGCCAGCAGTTGGGAGGCTAGCTCCTACAATGAGCAGTTCTTC. This sequence joins TRBV27 and TRBJ2-1, with D possibly matching TRBD2 (6 bases). Between the trimmed V and J ends, which lost 4 bases and 0 bases, there was a span of 10 bases. The CDR3 runs to 15 residues. CDR1 is MNHEY, CDR2 SMNVEV, per germline (reference sequence).

This clone has just a few counts. V is TRBV7-9 and J is TRBJ1-4; D possibly corresponds to TRBD1 (6 bases). The CDR3 length is 14 residues. The ends were cut back, 5 bases at V and 3 bases at J, with 10 bases in the middle. CDR1 and CDR2 (germline): SEHNR, FQNEAQ (reference sequence). CDR3 sequence: CASSIQGSNEKLFF. CDR3 DNA: TGTGCCAGCAGCATACAGGGATCTAATGAAAAACTGTTTTTT.

The chain couples TRBV27 to TRBJ2-5, with TRBD2 identical over 7 bases. The junction had 4 bases not matched to a gene; V was cut back by 5 bases and J by 4 bases. Germline CDR1 is MNHEY and CDR2 is SMNVEV (reference sequence). This CDR3 spans 13 amino acids. In nucleotides, the CDR3 is TGTGCCAGCAGTCCCTGGGGGGGAGAGACCCAGTACTTC. Amino acid sequence: CASSPWGGETQYF.

V gene TRBV4-1 combines with J gene TRBJ2-1; TRBD2 agrees at 15 bases. Losses at the gene ends were 4 bases for V and 4 bases for J; bases not matched to a gene: 8. The CDR3 contains 18 residues. CDR1 and CDR2 (germline): MGHRA, YSYEKL. This chain's CDR3 is CASSPGLAGGRLYNEQFF. CDR3 sequence (DNA): TGCGCCAGCAGCCCAGGACTAGCGGGGGGGCGGTTATACAATGAGCAGTTCTTC.

The chain combines TRBV12-5 with TRBJ2-3; D perhaps matches TRBD1 (6 bases). Looked up from germline, CDR1 is LGHNT and CDR2 is FRNRAP. The CDR3 extends over 11 amino acids. The ends were cut back, 2 bases at V and 9 bases at J, with 6 bases in the middle. The CDR3 loop reads CASGLTGTQYF. As DNA, the CDR3 is TGTGCTAGTGGTTTGACAGGGACGCAGTATTTT.

The chain couples TRBV18 to TRBJ1-3; the match to TRBD1 covers 7 bases. The trim removed 3 bases at V and 0 bases at J, leaving 2 bases unmatched. The CDR3 is 15 amino acids. Germline values: CDR1 KGHSH, CDR2 LQKENI. Here the CDR3 DNA reads TGTGCCAGCTCACCTCAGGGGGACTCTGGAAACACCATATATTTT. This sequence encodes CASSPQGDSGNTIYF.

The CDR3 loop is CASSLFRTGVSLNTEAFF. CDR3 DNA: TGTGCCAGCAGCCTCTTTAGGACGGGAGTCAGCCTGAACACTGAAGCTTTCTTT. The chain is built from TRBV28 and TRBJ1-1; D remains unclear. The CDR3 totals 18 residues. V was shortened by 6 bases and J by 0 bases, with 23 bases between the two germline ends. Germline loops: CDR1 MDHEN, CDR2 SYDVKM.

The chain joins TRBV10-1 to TRBJ2-1, with 13 bases matching TRBD2. Per germline, CDR1 WNHNN and CDR2 SYGVQD (reference sequence). There are 16 residues in the CDR3. After removal of 5 bases from V and 1 base from J, the junction contained 2 bases not matched to a gene. In DNA, the CDR3 is TGCGCCAGCAGTCCGGGACTAGCGGGGTCCTACAATGAGCAGTTCTTC. It yields the protein CASSPGLAGSYNEQFF.

The chain joins TRBV11-2 to TRBJ1-6; D not resolved. The CDR3 is 14 amino acids. Germline V lookup: CDR1 SGHAT, CDR2 FQNNGV. The ends were cut back, 3 bases at V and 5 bases at J, with 8 bases in the middle. CDR3 sequence: CASSFGRDNSPLHF. The CDR3 nucleotides read TGTGCCAGCAGCTTTGGGAGGGATAATTCACCCCTCCACTTT.

The chain couples TRBV6-6 to TRBJ1-6; D is undetermined. V was clipped by 0 bases and J by 7 bases, with 10 bases between them. Germline assignment: CDR1 MNHNY and CDR2 SVGAGI (reference sequence). This CDR3 contains 15 residues. The CDR3, as DNA: TGTGCCAGCAGTTACTCGGCAGGAAGGAATTCACCCCTCCACTTT. This codes for CASSYSAGRNSPLHF.